The 29 T cell receptor beta chains below all came from one sample that was sequenced in a study of blood T cell repertoires in COVID-19. Assay: immunoSEQ multiplex PCR; the TCRdb copy retains only in-frame clones and omits some. This sample has approximately 90,000 clones; around 80% occur once, and the top ten carry more than 1%. Sequences were obtained from peripheral blood. The receptor source for this set is a woman aged 80 or over with acute or convalescent COVID-19.

This clone turned up a few times. CDR3 sequence reads: CASSLIGDGYTF. The DNA of the CDR3 is TGTGCCAGCAGTTTAATAGGAGATGGCTACACCTTC. The chain has TRBV12-3 or TRBV12-4 and TRBJ1-2; D not resolved. The CDR3 contains 12 residues. V lost 2 bases and J 6 bases, leaving 7 bases between the germline ends.

This clone was seen only once. This CDR3 is also generated by other DNA sequences in the sample. This rearrangement joins TRBV3-1 (or the pseudogene TRBV3-2) to TRBJ1-2; D is undetermined. Germline loops: CDR1 LGHDT, CDR2 YNNKEL (reference sequence). The CDR3 length is 13 residues. V lost 8 bases and J 8 bases, leaving 18 bases between the germline ends. This chain's CDR3 is CASARMEGVGYTF. In DNA, the CDR3 is TGTGCCAGCGCTCGTATGGAAGGAGTCGGCTACACCTTC.

The rearrangement joins TRBV6-7 to TRBJ2-2, with 7 bases matching TRBD1. TRBV6-7 is flagged as an ORF with uncertain function. Losses at the gene ends were 5 bases for V and 3 bases for J; bases not matched to a gene: 6. This CDR3 is built from 15 residues. The CDR3 loop reads CASSNRQGYTGELFF. CDR3 DNA: TGTGCCAGCAGTAATAGACAGGGATACACCGGGGAGCTGTTTTTT.

The chain couples TRBV5-6 to TRBJ2-7; D possibly corresponds to TRBD2 (5 bases). The V end lost 2 bases, the J end lost 0 bases, and 9 bases lay between the germline ends. The CDR3 length is 14 residues. Germline V gives CDR1 SGHDT, CDR2 YYEEEE. The CDR3 protein is CASSFEGLSYEQYF. The DNA of the CDR3 is TGTGCCAGCAGCTTCGAGGGCCTCTCCTACGAGCAGTACTTC.

This chain connects TRBV5-1 to TRBJ2-2; tentative D call: TRBD2 (6 bases). Trimming took 0 bases from V and 7 from J, leaving 10 bases between them. CDR3 length: 14 residues. Per the germline V gene, CDR1 is SGHRS and CDR2 is YFSETQ. CDR3 in amino acids: CASSLVPGGGELFF. The CDR3 DNA is TGCGCCAGCAGCTTGGTCCCCGGGGGCGGGGAGCTGTTTTTT.

The chain combines TRBV6-2 or TRBV6-3 with TRBJ1-1; 10 bases are a match to TRBD1. The V gene's germline CDR1 is MNHEY and CDR2 SVGEGT. The junction had 12 bases not matched to a gene; V was cut back by 6 bases and J by 5 bases. This CDR3 is 16 amino acids long. The CDR3 here is CASSPYIPGQGTEAFF. The DNA of the CDR3 is TGTGCCAGCAGCCCTTATATCCCGGGACAGGGGACTGAAGCTTTCTTT.

V and J are TRBV7-3 and TRBJ2-7, with 8 positions matching TRBD1. The CDR3 covers 14 residues. The junction had 10 bases not matched to a gene; V was cut back by 6 bases and J by 6 bases. CDR1 SGHTA and CDR2 FQGTGA come from the germline V gene. CDR3 DNA: TGTGCCAGCAGTTCAGGGGGCGCGAACGCCGAGCAGTACTTC. Translated, it gives CASSSGGANAEQYF. The full variable domain, completed using reference TRBV7-3 and TRBJ2-7, is GAGVSQTPSNKVTEKGKYVELRCDPISGHTALYWYRQSLGQGPEFLIYFQGTGAADDSGLPNDRFFAVRPEGSVSTLKIQRTERGDSAVYLCASSSGGANAEQYFGPGTRLTVT.

This chain joins TRBV5-4 and TRBJ2-2; weak D call: TRBD2 (6 bases). This CDR3 spans 16 amino acids. Trimming took 0 bases from V and 3 from J, leaving 12 bases between them. Per germline, CDR1 SGHNT and CDR2 YYREEE (reference sequence). CDR3 loop: CASSLGLGGDTGELFF. CDR3 in DNA: TGTGCCAGCAGCTTGGGTCTCGGCGGGGACACCGGGGAGCTGTTTTTT.

V and J are TRBV6-6 and TRBJ2-5; D is undetermined. The CDR3 contains 13 residues. V was shortened by 0 bases and J by 4 bases, with 6 bases between the two germline ends. Germline loops: CDR1 MNHNY, CDR2 SVGAGI (reference sequence). The CDR3 is CASSYSPTETQYF. The CDR3 coding sequence is TGTGCCAGCAGTTACTCACCTACAGAGACCCAGTACTTC.

This chain uses TRBV4-2 with TRBJ2-7; the match to TRBD2 covers 10 bases. This CDR3 comprises 17 residues. CDR1 LGHNA and CDR2 YNFKEQ come from the germline V gene. V shed 0 bases and J 7 bases; nucleotides not matched to a gene: 12. The CDR3 bases are TGTGCCAGCAGCCAAGATTTCGGGCTAGCGGGAGCGGAGGAGCAGTACTTC. It codes for CASSQDFGLAGAEEQYF.

The chain joins TRBV2 to TRBJ1-2; tentative D call: TRBD1 (6 bases). Trimming took off 6 bases at V and 6 bases at J, with 11 bases between the two ends. The CDR3 totals 12 residues. In germline, CDR1 is SNHLY, CDR2 FYNNEI. CDR3 in amino acids: CASRQGSDGYTF. As DNA, the CDR3 is TGTGCCAGCAGACAGGGATCGGATGGCTACACCTTC. Together with reference TRBV2 and TRBJ1-2, the CDR3 gives the full variable domain: EPEVTQTPSHQVTQMGQEVILRCVPISNHLYFYWYRQILGQKVEFLVSFYNNEISEKSEIFDDQFSVERPDGSNFTLKIRSTKLEDSAMYFCASRQGSDGYTFGSGTRLTVV.

The gene calls are TRBV28 and TRBJ1-5; 10 bases are a match to TRBD1. Germline CDR1 and CDR2: MDHEN and SYDVKM. CDR3 length equals 15 residues. Trimming removed 8 bases from V and 1 base from J; junction bases left unmatched: 5. The CDR3, as DNA: TGTGCCAGCCGGACAGGGGGTTTAAGCAATCAGCCCCAGCATTTT. Translation: CASRTGGLSNQPQHF.

This chain uses TRBV7-3 with TRBJ2-3, with 10 bases aligning to TRBD1. The germline CDR1 and CDR2 sequences are SGHTA and FQGTGA. V was clipped by 6 bases and J by 6 bases; unmatched bases: 6. This CDR3 comprises 14 residues. The chain's CDR3 is CASSPTGGEDTQYF. In DNA, the CDR3 is TGTGCCAGCAGTCCGACAGGGGGCGAGGATACGCAGTATTTT.

The chain joins TRBV12-2 to TRBJ1-1. TRBV12-2 is given as a pseudogene. The CDR3 runs 16 residues. The CDR3 nucleotides read TGTGCAAGTCGCTTAGCGAGTATCGAATGGGGGAGGGAAGCTTTCTTT. Its protein product is CASRLASIEWGREAFF.

As DNA, the CDR3 is TGTGCCAGCAGCGTAGTCGGGGGAACGAACACCGGGGAGCTGTTTTTT. The encoded protein is CASSVVGGTNTGELFF. The chain joins TRBV9 to TRBJ2-2, with a tentative D call TRBD2 (6 bases). Germline lookup yields CDR1 SGDLS and CDR2 YYNGEE. The V gene lost 0 bases and the J gene lost 0 bases, with 9 bases spanning the gap. The CDR3 sequence is 16 residues long. Full variable domain (missing parts from reference TRBV9 and TRBJ2-2): DSGVTQTPKHLITATGQRVTLRCSPRSGDLSVYWYQQSLDQGLQFLIQYYNGEERAKGNILERFSAQQFPDLHSELNLSSLELGDSALYFCASSVVGGTNTGELFFGEGSRLTVL.

This clone turned up a few times. The V call is TRBV6-5, the J call TRBJ2-7, with a weak D call TRBD2 (5 bases). The CDR3 extends over 13 amino acids. Germline values: CDR1 MNHEY, CDR2 SVGAGI. The V gene lost 6 bases and the J gene lost 0 bases, with 9 bases spanning the gap. The chain's CDR3 is CASSDGLSYEQYF. CDR3 in DNA: TGTGCCAGCAGCGACGGACTCTCCTACGAGCAGTACTTC.

This rearrangement joins TRBV11-2 to TRBJ2-7, with a tentative D call TRBD1 (6 bases). The CDR3 runs 16 residues. Germline CDR1 and CDR2: SGHAT and FQNNGV. Deletions cut 4 bases from V and 3 bases from J, with 19 bases between. CDR3 coding DNA: TGTGCCAGCAGCTCCCGGACAGCACTGAACCTCTACGAGCAGTACTTC. Protein: CASSSRTALNLYEQYF.

Regarding this clone: A read error may produce the germline difference seen at one junction end. J is TRBJ2-1 and V is TRBV25-1; D ambiguous. The CDR3 loop spans 11 amino acids. Per germline, CDR1 MGHDK and CDR2 SYGVNS. The CDR3 coding sequence is TGTGCCAGCAGTGACTACGATGAGCAGTTCTTC. Translation: CASSDYDEQFF.

This clone was recorded a few times. DNA of the CDR3: TGTGCCACCAGCAATAGCGGGAACAATGAGCAGTTCTTC. It is translated as CATSNSGNNEQFF. The chain carries TRBV15 and TRBJ2-1; 8 bases fit TRBD2. V shed 4 bases, J shed 5 bases, and the junction held 1 base outside the gene matches. Germline assignment: CDR1 LNHNV and CDR2 YYDKDF (reference sequence). CDR3 length: 13 residues.

This chain connects TRBV15 to TRBJ2-2, with TRBD1 identical over 10 bases. Germline CDR1 LNHNV, CDR2 YYDKDF (reference sequence). The junction had 8 bases not matched to a gene; V was cut back by 0 bases and J by 4 bases. CDR3 length equals 18 residues. CDR3 in DNA: TGTGCCACCAGCAGAGATCATGCTGGGACAGGGGCCACCGGGGAGCTGTTTTTT. This encodes CATSRDHAGTGATGELFF.

CDR3 residues: CASSEALGAYGYTF. CDR3 sequence (DNA): TGTGCCAGCAGTGAAGCGCTGGGGGCGTATGGCTACACCTTC. The chain couples TRBV6-1 to TRBJ1-2; possible D gene TRBD1, 6 bases. From germline, CDR1 is MNHNS and CDR2 SASEGT. The CDR3 is 14 residues long. Trimming stripped 0 bases from V and 5 bases from J, with 10 bases between.

The chain carries TRBV27 and TRBJ1-6; no clear D gene. CDR1 is MNHEY, CDR2 SMNVEV, per germline (reference sequence). Trimming pared 5 bases from V and 14 bases from J, leaving 13 bases between. The CDR3 is made up of 12 amino acids. The CDR3, as DNA: TGTGCCAGCAGTCCTCAAGGTCAGGCCCTCCACTTT. This gives the protein CASSPQGQALHF.

V and J are TRBV3-1 (or the pseudogene TRBV3-2) and TRBJ2-6; D not resolved. The CDR3 loop spans 14 amino acids. V lost 8 bases and J 0 bases, leaving 8 bases between the germline ends. Germline lookup yields CDR1 LGHDT and CDR2 YNNKEL (reference sequence). The DNA of the CDR3 is TGTGCCAGCGCGATCCGCTCTGGGGCCAACGTCCTGACTTTC. Amino acids: CASAIRSGANVLTF.

This chain links TRBV6-4 with TRBJ1-6; no firm D call. The germline CDR1 and CDR2 sequences are MRHNA and SNTAGT. V was pared by 4 bases and J by 9 bases, with 16 bases between. The CDR3 contains 15 residues. This CDR3 reads CASSVDAAGSSPLHF. Here the CDR3 DNA reads TGTGCCAGCAGTGTCGACGCCGCGGGGTCTTCACCCCTCCACTTT.

The V gene is TRBV12-5, the J gene TRBJ2-1; the D gene is possibly TRBD1 (6 bases). CDR3 length equals 15 residues. V lost 0 bases and J 2 bases, leaving 8 bases between the germline ends. Per the germline V gene, CDR1 is LGHNT and CDR2 is FRNRAP. CDR3 protein: CASGLVQGPYNEQFF. The DNA of the CDR3 is TGTGCTAGTGGTTTGGTACAGGGACCCTACAATGAGCAGTTCTTC.

The V and J genes are TRBV6-5 and TRBJ1-3; TRBD1 matches 8 bases. Germline V gene data show CDR1 as MNHEY and CDR2 as SVGAGI. The CDR3 runs 14 residues. J lost 3 bases, V lost 6 bases, and 4 bases had no gene match. The chain's CDR3 is CASRPDRGGNTIYF. The CDR3 DNA reads TGTGCCAGCAGGCCAGACAGGGGTGGAAACACCATATATTTT.

This chain uses TRBV3-1 (or the pseudogene TRBV3-2) with TRBJ2-7, with 7 positions matching TRBD1. The ends lost 8 bases at V and 4 bases at J; junction bases unmatched: 2. Germline-derived CDR1 and CDR2 are LGHDT and YNNKEL (reference sequence). The CDR3 contains 11 residues. The CDR3 nucleotides read TGTGCCAGCCAGGGACAGTACGAGCAGTACTTC. It translates to CASQGQYEQYF.

This clone was picked up a small number of times. V gene TRBV6-5 combines with J gene TRBJ1-5, with D possibly TRBD1 on 5 matching bases. V was pared by 8 bases and J by 4 bases, with 9 bases between. This CDR3 region has 12 residues. Germline lookup yields CDR1 MNHEY and CDR2 SVGAGI. The CDR3 region has the DNA TGTGCCAGCGGGGCAGAAAATCAGCCCCAGCATTTT. The encoded protein is CASGAENQPQHF.

In regard to this clone: In the same sample, other DNA sequences code for this CDR3. V and J are TRBV5-1 and TRBJ2-5, with TRBD1 as a possible D gene (6 bases). V was shortened by 2 bases and J by 5 bases, with 13 bases between the two germline ends. Germline values: CDR1 SGHRS, CDR2 YFSETQ. CDR3 length equals 14 residues. The CDR3 spells CASSLAGVRETQYF. In DNA form, the CDR3 reads TGCGCCAGCAGCTTAGCAGGGGTGAGGGAGACCCAGTACTTC.